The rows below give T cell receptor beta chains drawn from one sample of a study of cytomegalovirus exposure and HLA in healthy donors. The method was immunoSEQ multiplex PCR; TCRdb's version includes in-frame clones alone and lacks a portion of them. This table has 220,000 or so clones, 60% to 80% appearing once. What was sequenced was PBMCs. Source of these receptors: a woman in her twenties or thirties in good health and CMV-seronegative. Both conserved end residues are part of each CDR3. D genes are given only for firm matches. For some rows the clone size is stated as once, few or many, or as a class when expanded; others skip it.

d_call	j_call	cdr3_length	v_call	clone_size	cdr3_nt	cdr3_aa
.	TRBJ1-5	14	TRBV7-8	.	TGTGCCACCTCCCACCGGGGGGTAAATCAGCCCCAGCATTTT	CATSHRGVNQPQHF
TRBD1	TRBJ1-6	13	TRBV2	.	TGTGCCAGTGTCGGACAGGGCCAATCACCCCTCCACTTT	CASVGQGQSPLHF
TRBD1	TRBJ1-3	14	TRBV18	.	TGTGCCAGCTCACCAGACAGGGCTGGAAACACCATATATTTT	CASSPDRAGNTIYF
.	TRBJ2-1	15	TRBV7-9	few	TGTGCCAGCAGCTTAGAGAATATCCGGGTCTATGAGCAGTTCTTC	CASSLENIRVYEQFF
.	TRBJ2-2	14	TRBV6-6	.	TGTGCCAGCAGTTTCAGCGGAAACACCGGGGAGCTGTTTTTT	CASSFSGNTGELFF
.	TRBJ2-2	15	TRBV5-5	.	TGTGCCAGCAGCTTGACGGGGACAACTCAAGGGGAGCTGTTTTTT	CASSLTGTTQGELFF
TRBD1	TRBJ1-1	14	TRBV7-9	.	TGTGCCAGCAGCCCCCGACAGGGAGGTCGAAGCGCTTTCTTT	CASSPRQGGRSAFF
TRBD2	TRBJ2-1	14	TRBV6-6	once	TGTGCCAGCATCCCCGGGAGGCACAACAATGAGCAGTTCTTC	CASIPGRHNNEQFF
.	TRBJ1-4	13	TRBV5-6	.	TGTGCCAGCAGCCCAATTATTACTATGAAACTGTTTTTT	CASSPIITMKLFF
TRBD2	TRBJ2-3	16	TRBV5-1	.	TGCGCCAGCAGCGCGGAGGGACTAGCAAGTGCAGATACGCAGTATTTT	CASSAEGLASADTQYF
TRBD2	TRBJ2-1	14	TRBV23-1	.	TGCGCCAGCAGTCTAGCGGGGGGGTACAATGAGCAGTTCTTC	CASSLAGGYNEQFF
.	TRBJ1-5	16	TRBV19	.	TGTGCCAGTAGTATTCGAAGACAGCTCTCAAGGCAGCCCCAGCATTTT	CASSIRRQLSRQPQHF
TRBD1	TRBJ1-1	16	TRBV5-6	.	TGTGCCAGCAGCTCCGGGACAGGTTATAGGAACACTGAAGCTTTCTTT	CASSSGTGYRNTEAFF
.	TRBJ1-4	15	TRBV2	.	TGTGCCAGCAGTGAAATACAGGCGATAAATGAAAAACTGTTTTTT	CASSEIQAINEKLFF
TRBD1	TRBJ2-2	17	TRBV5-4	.	TGTGTCAGCAGCCCTCGTCCGGGACAGGGTCGCACCGGGGAGCTGTTTTTT	CVSSPRPGQGRTGELFF
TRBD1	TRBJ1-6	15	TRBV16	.	TGTGCCAGCAGTCCCGGGACAGGGGTGAATTCACCCCTCCACTTT	CASSPGTGVNSPLHF
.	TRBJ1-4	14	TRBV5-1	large	TGCGCCAGCAGCTCCAGTGGAACTAATGAAAAACTGTTTTTT	CASSSSGTNEKLFF
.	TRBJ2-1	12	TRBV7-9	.	TGTGCCAGCAGCAGACTAGAACCGGGGCAGTTCTTC	CASSRLEPGQFF
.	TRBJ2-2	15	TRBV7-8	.	TGTGCCAGCAGCTGGGGACTGAGATTTTCCGGGGAGCTGTTTTTT	CASSWGLRFSGELFF
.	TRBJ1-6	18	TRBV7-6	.	TGTGCCAGCAGCTCGGGACCCCCGGAGGGCACCTATAATTCACCCCTCCACTTT	CASSSGPPEGTYNSPLHF
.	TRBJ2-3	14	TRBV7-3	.	TGTGCCAGCAGCTTAGGGACTAGCACAGATACGCAGTATTTT	CASSLGTSTDTQYF
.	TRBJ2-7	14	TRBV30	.	TGTGCCTGGAGTGAAGACATCGTAAGGAACGAGCAGTACTTC	CAWSEDIVRNEQYF
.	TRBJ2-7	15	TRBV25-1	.	TGTGCCAGCAGTGAGATTTATGGGAGCTCCTACGAGCAGTACTTC	CASSEIYGSSYEQYF
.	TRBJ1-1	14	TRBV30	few	TGTGCCTGGAGTGTAGGCAGGGCGAACACTGAAGCTTTCTTT	CAWSVGRANTEAFF
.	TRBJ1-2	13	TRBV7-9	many	TGTGCCAGCAGCTTTCTAGGCAGTGGCGCTGACACCTTC	CASSFLGSGADTF
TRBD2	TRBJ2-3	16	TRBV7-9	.	TGTGCCAGCAGCCCGGGACTAGCGGGGGGCACAGATACGCAGTATTTT	CASSPGLAGGTDTQYF
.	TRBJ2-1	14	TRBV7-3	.	TGTGCCAGCAGCCCGCAGGGGTCTGGGGATGAGCAGTTCTTC	CASSPQGSGDEQFF
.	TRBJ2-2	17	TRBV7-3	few	TGTGCCAGCAGCTTAAGTTGCCTTCACTTGAGCACCGGGGAGCTGTTTTTT	CASSLSCLHLSTGELFF
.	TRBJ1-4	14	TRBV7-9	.	TGTGCCAGCAGCTTATCAGGGGTTAATGAAAAACTGTTTTTT	CASSLSGVNEKLFF
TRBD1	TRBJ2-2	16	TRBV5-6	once	TGTGCCAGCAGCCGCGACAGGGGGCTGAGCACCGGGGAGCTGTTTTTT	CASSRDRGLSTGELFF
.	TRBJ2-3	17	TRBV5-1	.	TGCGCCAGCAGCTCGATGCAGACTAGTTTGGAAATAGATACGCAGTATTTT	CASSSMQTSLEIDTQYF
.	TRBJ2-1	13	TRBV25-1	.	TGTGCCAGCCAGAGGACAGCTTACAATGAGCAGTTCTTC	CASQRTAYNEQFF
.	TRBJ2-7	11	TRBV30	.	TGTGCCTGGAGTGCCTTAGCCGAGCAGTACTTC	CAWSALAEQYF
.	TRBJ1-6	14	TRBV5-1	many	TGCGCCAGCAGCTCAGGACAGCCCAATTCACCCCTCCACTTT	CASSSGQPNSPLHF
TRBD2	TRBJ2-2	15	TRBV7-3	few	TGTGCCAGCAGCTTAGCGGGAGGGCGGAACGGGGAGCTGTTTTTT	CASSLAGGRNGELFF
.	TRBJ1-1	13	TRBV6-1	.	TGTGCCACCGGGGGACTCCTTTACACTGAAGCTTTCTTT	CATGGLLYTEAFF
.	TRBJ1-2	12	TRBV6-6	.	TGTGCCAGCAGGGGGCTTGGCTATGGCTACACCTTC	CASRGLGYGYTF